The present TCR beta chain was sequenced within a study of blood T cells in healthy people across ages. Study overall: For every two T cells, template switching captured about one barcoded beta molecule. General study points: Unsorted PBMCs ruled out conclusive naive versus antigen-experienced comparison.

Sample-barcoded 5' priming and a J-beta primer mix drove a second PCR of about 7 to 12 cycles. Each cDNA molecule was tagged by a template-switch adaptor with 12 random nucleotides. TCRdb called the 5' RACE reads again in MiXCR, with one record for every CDR3 protein. The sample includes just over 1 million distinct CDR3 sequences, 45% of them seen just once. Worth noting for this clonotype: No antigen is known for it.

Per sample, no less than 5 micrograms of total RNA were extracted. The CDR3 consists of 14 residues. The V gene's germline CDR1 is SGDLS and CDR2 YYNGEE. With 4 bases clipped from V and 4 bases from J, the junction kept 6 bases outside the gene matches. What was sequenced was blood. This sequence was found in a woman in her sixties in good health. The chain employs TRBV9 and TRBJ2-3, with 7 bases identical to TRBD2. The CDR3 is CASSRDYFPDTQYF. CDR3 nucleotides: TGTGCCAGCAGCCGGGACTATTTCCCAGATACGCAGTATTTT.